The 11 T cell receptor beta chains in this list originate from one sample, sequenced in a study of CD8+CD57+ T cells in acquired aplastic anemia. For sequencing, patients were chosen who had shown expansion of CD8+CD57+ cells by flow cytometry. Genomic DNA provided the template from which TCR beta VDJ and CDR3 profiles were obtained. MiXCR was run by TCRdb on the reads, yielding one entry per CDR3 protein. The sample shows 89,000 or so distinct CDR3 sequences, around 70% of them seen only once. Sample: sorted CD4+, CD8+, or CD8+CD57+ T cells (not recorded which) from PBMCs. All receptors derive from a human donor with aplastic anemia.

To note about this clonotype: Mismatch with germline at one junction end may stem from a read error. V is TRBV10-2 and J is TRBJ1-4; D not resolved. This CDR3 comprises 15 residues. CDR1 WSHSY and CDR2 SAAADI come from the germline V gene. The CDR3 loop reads CASSDYQSGDEKLVF. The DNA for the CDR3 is TGCGCCAGCAGTGATTATCAGTCTGGGGATGAGAAACTGGTTTTT.

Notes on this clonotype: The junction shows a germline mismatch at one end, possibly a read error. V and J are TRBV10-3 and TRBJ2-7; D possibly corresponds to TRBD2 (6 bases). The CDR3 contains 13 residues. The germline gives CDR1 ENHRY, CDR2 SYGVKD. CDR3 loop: CASSRTGLYEQYF. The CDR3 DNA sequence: TGTGCCAGCAGTCGGACGGGACTTTACGAGCAGTACTTC.

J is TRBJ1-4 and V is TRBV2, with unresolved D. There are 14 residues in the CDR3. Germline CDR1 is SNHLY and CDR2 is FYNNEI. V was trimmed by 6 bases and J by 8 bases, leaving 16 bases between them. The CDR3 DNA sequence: TGTGCCAGCAGCGAAACGACCTTAGGAGAAAAACTGTTTTTT. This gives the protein CASSETTLGEKLFF.

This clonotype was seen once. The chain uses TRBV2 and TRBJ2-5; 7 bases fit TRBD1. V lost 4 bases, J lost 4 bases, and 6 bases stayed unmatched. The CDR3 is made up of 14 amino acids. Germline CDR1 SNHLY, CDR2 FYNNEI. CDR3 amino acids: CASSGPGGGETQYF. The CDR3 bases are TGTGCCAGCAGTGGGCCAGGGGGTGGAGAGACCCAGTACTTC.

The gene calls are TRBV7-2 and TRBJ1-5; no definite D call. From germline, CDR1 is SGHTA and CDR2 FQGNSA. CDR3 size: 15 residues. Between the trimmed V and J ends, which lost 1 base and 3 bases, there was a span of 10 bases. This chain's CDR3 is CASSLVSGSNQPQHF. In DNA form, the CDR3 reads TGTGCCAGCAGCTTAGTTTCGGGATCCAATCAGCCCCAGCATTTT.

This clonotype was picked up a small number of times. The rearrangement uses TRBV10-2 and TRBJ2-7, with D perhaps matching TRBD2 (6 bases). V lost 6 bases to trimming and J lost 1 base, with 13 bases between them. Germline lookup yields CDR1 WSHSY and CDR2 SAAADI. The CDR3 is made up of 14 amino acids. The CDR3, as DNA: TGCGCCAGCAGCGTAGCGGACCAGTCCTACGAGCAGTACTTC. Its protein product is CASSVADQSYEQYF.

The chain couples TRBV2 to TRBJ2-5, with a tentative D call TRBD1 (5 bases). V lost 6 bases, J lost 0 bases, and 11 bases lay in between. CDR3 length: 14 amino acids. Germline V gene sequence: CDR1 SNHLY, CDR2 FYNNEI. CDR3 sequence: CASRANRHQETQYF. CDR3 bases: TGTGCCAGCAGGGCCAACAGGCACCAAGAGACCCAGTACTTC.

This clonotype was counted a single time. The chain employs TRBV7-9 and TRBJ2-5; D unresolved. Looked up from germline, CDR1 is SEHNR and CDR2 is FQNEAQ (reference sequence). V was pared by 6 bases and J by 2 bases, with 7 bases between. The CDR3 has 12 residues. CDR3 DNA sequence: TGTGCCAGCAGGGGTAGTCAAGAGACCCAGTACTTC. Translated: CASRGSQETQYF. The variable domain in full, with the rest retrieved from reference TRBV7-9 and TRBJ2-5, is DTGVSQNPRHKITKRGQNVTFRCDPISEHNRLYWYRQTLGQGPEFLTYFQNEAQLEKSRLLSDRFSAERPKGSFSTLEIQRTEQGDSAMYLCASRGSQETQYFGPGTRLLVL.

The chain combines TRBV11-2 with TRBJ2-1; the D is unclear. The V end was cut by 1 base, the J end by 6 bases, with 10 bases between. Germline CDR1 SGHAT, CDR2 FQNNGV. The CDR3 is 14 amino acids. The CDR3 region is CASSLGNTVNEQFF. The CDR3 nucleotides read TGTGCCAGCAGCTTAGGGAATACGGTCAATGAGCAGTTCTTC. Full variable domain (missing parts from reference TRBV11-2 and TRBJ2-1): EAGVAQSPRYKIIEKRQSVAFWCNPISGHATLYWYQQILGQGPKLLIQFQNNGVVDDSQLPKDRFSAERLKGVDSTLKIQPAKLEDSAVYLCASSLGNTVNEQFFGPGTRLTVL.

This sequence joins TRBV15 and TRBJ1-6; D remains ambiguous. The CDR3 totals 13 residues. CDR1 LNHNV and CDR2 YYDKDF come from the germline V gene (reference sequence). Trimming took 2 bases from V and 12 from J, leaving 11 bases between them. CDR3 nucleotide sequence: TGTGCCACCAGCAGAATAGGGAAGGGACCCCTCCACTTT. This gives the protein CATSRIGKGPLHF.

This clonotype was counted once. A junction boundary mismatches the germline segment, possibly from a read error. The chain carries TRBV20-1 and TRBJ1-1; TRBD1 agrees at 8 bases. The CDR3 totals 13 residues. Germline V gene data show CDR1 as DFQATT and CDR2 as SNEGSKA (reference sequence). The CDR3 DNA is TGCAGTCCACTACGGACAGGGAACACTGAAGTTTTCTTT. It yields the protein CSPLRTGNTEVFF.